Listed below are T cell receptor beta chains from one sample, sequenced in a study of regulatory T cells in long-lasting Graves disease. MiXCR, run by TCRdb on the multiplex PCR reads, gives a single entry per CDR3 protein. The sample records 200,000 to 250,000 distinct CDR3 sequences, 20% to 25% being singletons. The sample here was peripheral blood mononuclear cells (PBMCs), taken at new diagnosis, from a patient treated with antithyroid drugs. Source of these receptors: a female donor with Graves disease. Both conserved end residues are part of each CDR3. The order of the fields is J gene, V gene, clone size, D gene, CDR3 DNA, CDR3 protein. D genes are given only for firm matches. Clone sizes are given selectively: once, few, many, or a class where the clone is expanded.

>TRBJ2-7|TRBV30|many|.
TGTGCCTGGAGTGCCCTCGGCGGCTCCGCCTACGAGCAGTACTTC
CAWSALGGSAYEQYF
>TRBJ1-1|TRBV6-5|many|.
TGTGCCAGCAGTTACATTAGGGAGACTGAAGCTTTCTTT
CASSYIRETEAFF
>TRBJ2-1|TRBV18|many|TRBD2
TGTGCCAGCTCACCAACGCTAGCGGGGGCTGAGCAGTTCTTC
CASSPTLAGAEQFF
>TRBJ2-7|TRBV5-1|few|.
TGCGCCAGCAGCTTGGGGAGGCAAGGCTCCTACGAGCAGTACTTC
CASSLGRQGSYEQYF
>TRBJ2-7|TRBV2|many|.
TGTGCCAGCAAGGAGGGGGCTACCTACGAGCAGTACTTC
CASKEGATYEQYF
>TRBJ2-7|TRBV6-1|.|.
TGTGCCAGCAGTAAGACTCTAATTTACGAGCAGTACTTC
CASSKTLIYEQYF
>TRBJ1-6|TRBV7-9|many|.
TGTGCCAGCAGCTTATATGAGGGGAACAATTCACCCCTCCACTTT
CASSLYEGNNSPLHF
>TRBJ2-5|TRBV9|.|.
TGTGCCAGCAGCGCGGACCCACGGATGGCCCAGTACTTC
CASSADPRMAQYF
>TRBJ2-1|TRBV5-1|many|.
TGCGCCAGCAGCCGAGGGGTTAGCTCCTACAATGAGCAGTTCTTC
CASSRGVSSYNEQFF
>TRBJ1-6|TRBV28|.|.
TGTGCCAGCAGTAATGTAATGAGTCGATCACCCCTCCACTTT
CASSNVMSRSPLHF
>TRBJ1-3|TRBV12-3/TRBV12-4|many|.
TGTGCCAGCAGTGAGGGACTCATCTCTGGAAACACCATATATTTT
CASSEGLISGNTIYF
>TRBJ2-5|TRBV11-3|many|.
TGTGCCAGCAGTCCTCTGGGCCTCACGGCTGGGACCCAGTACTTC
CASSPLGLTAGTQYF
>TRBJ1-1|TRBV27|many|.
TGTGCCAGCAGTTTCGGGGGGATCGCTGAAGCTTTCTTT
CASSFGGIAEAFF
>TRBJ2-2|TRBV27|many|.
TGTGCCAGCAGTTCAGCAGTCGCGAACACCGGGGAGCTGTTTTTT
CASSSAVANTGELFF
>TRBJ2-1|TRBV7-2|many|TRBD2
TGTGCCAGCACCTCTTGGGCGGGAGTCTACAATGAGCAGTTCTTC
CASTSWAGVYNEQFF
>TRBJ2-5|TRBV7-6|few|TRBD2
TGTGCCAGCAGCCCTCGGGCTAGCGGTCAAGAGACCCAGTACTTC
CASSPRASGQETQYF
>TRBJ2-1|TRBV12-3/TRBV12-4|.|TRBD2
TGTGCCAGCACTCTAGCGGGTGGAACGAGAGGTGAGCAGTTCTTC
CASTLAGGTRGEQFF
>TRBJ2-7|TRBV7-2|.|TRBD1
TGTGCCAGCAGCTTAGAGGGACAGGACCTCTACGAGCAGTACTTC
CASSLEGQDLYEQYF
>TRBJ2-1|TRBV20-1|many|.
TGCAGTGCTAGAGATACGGGAGTCTACGGTGAGCAGTTCTTC
CSARDTGVYGEQFF
>TRBJ2-3|TRBV30|many|.
TGTGCCTGGAGTGAACTATTGGGCGGCTACACAGATACGCAGTATTTT
CAWSELLGGYTDTQYF
>TRBJ2-2|TRBV7-9|many|TRBD1
TGTGCCAGCAGCCTCGGACAGGGTAGAAACACCGGGGAGCTGTTTTTT
CASSLGQGRNTGELFF
>TRBJ2-1|TRBV7-3|many|.
TGTGCCAGCAGCCGGGAGTTCTCCTACAATGAGCAGTTCTTC
CASSREFSYNEQFF
>TRBJ2-7|TRBV29-1|many|.
TGCAGCGTAGCAGACGGATACGAGCAGTACTTC
CSVADGYEQYF
>TRBJ2-7|TRBV10-3|many|.
TGTGCCATCAGTGACTCGAGGGGGGAGGGGAACTCCTACGAGCAGTACTTC
CAISDSRGEGNSYEQYF
>TRBJ1-1|TRBV5-1|many|.
TGTGCCAGCAGCTTGGACTCGAGGGGAAAAGGCACTGAAGCTTTCTTT
CASSLDSRGKGTEAFF
>TRBJ1-2|TRBV7-7|.|TRBD1
TGTGCCAGCACCCAAACAGGGGGCTGTATTGGCTATGGCTACACCTTC
CASTQTGGCIGYGYTF
>TRBJ2-1|TRBV6-1|many|TRBD2
TGTGCCAGCGTGGGGGTCAGCGGGAGGGCCGTGCAGTTCTTC
CASVGVSGRAVQFF
>TRBJ2-2|TRBV28|many|.
TGTGCCAGCAGTTCTACGGGACACTCCACCGGGGAGCTGTTTTTT
CASSSTGHSTGELFF
>TRBJ2-7|TRBV5-1|.|TRBD2
TGCGCCAGCAGCTTGGCGGGGGGAGAGGGGGAGCAGTACTTC
CASSLAGGEGEQYF
>TRBJ2-7|TRBV4-3|.|.
TGCGCCAGCAGCCAATTTGAGGCAGGGGCATCCTACGAGCAGTACTTC
CASSQFEAGASYEQYF
>TRBJ1-5|TRBV10-3|few|.
TGTGCCAGCAGTTACGACGATCAGCCCCAGCATTTT
CASSYDDQPQHF
>TRBJ2-5|TRBV2|few|TRBD1
TGTGCCAGCAGTGACACAGGGGGCGGGTGGGGCTCCCAAGAGACCCAGTACTTC
CASSDTGGGWGSQETQYF
>TRBJ2-5|TRBV20-1|many|TRBD1
TGCAGTGCTAATGGACAGGGGATGGAGACCCAGTACTTC
CSANGQGMETQYF
>TRBJ2-1|TRBV6-1|many|.
TGTGCCAGCAGCTTCCTGCTTATGGCGGGAATTAATGAGCAGTTCTTC
CASSFLLMAGINEQFF
>TRBJ1-5|TRBV12-3/TRBV12-4|few|.
TGTGCCAGCAGCCGGACAGAATGGAGCAATCAGCCCCAGCATTTT
CASSRTEWSNQPQHF
>TRBJ2-5|TRBV7-2|many|.
TGTGCCAGCAGCAACCATCTAGGCGACCAGTACTTC
CASSNHLGDQYF
>TRBJ2-5|TRBV7-2|many|.
TGTGCCAGCAGCCAAGGTAGTTGGGAGACCCAGTACTTC
CASSQGSWETQYF